This entry lists 20 T cell receptor beta chains sequenced from one sample in a study of blood T cells in healthy people across ages. With a J-beta primer mix and a sample-barcoded 5' primer, a second PCR ran about 6 to 11 cycles. TCRdb ran MiXCR on the 5' RACE reads and lists one entry per CDR3 protein. There are 650,000 to 800,000 distinct CDR3 sequences in the sample; under 45% occur only once, and nearly 20% lies in the top ten. The sample taken for sequencing was blood. The origin of the receptors is a man in his 60s in good health.

This chain uses TRBV6-2 or TRBV6-3 with TRBJ2-1, with D tentatively TRBD1 (6 bases). Germline CDR1 MNHEY, CDR2 SVGEGT. The CDR3 loop spans 15 amino acids. V lost 0 bases, J lost 13 bases, and 19 bases lay in between. The CDR3 bases are TGTGCCAGCAGTTACTCGGCCGTAAAGGGGGACCAACAGTTCTTC. Translating it yields CASSYSAVKGDQQFF.

Comment on this clonotype: Since a much larger clone is just one base distant, this may be a read error. The chain carries TRBV6-5 and TRBJ2-7; D unresolved. Germline loops: CDR1 MNHEY, CDR2 SVGAGI. The V end was cut by 5 bases, the J end by 6 bases, with 14 bases between. This CDR3 has 13 amino acids. The DNA for the CDR3 is TGTGCCAGCAGTAACGGTCTTTTGGTCGAGCAGTACTTC. As protein: CASSNGLLVEQYF.

The chain has TRBV12-3 or TRBV12-4 and TRBJ2-7, with 11 bases that match TRBD2. The V gene end was trimmed by 5 bases and the J gene end by 5 bases; junction bases not matched to a gene: 14. The CDR3 is made up of 17 amino acids. The CDR3 region has the DNA TGTGCCAGCAGTCCCGGGACTAGCGGACCAAACTACCACGAGCAGTACTTC. This translates into CASSPGTSGPNYHEQYF.

As concerns this clonotype: Possible read error: a much larger clone is one base away. The chain has TRBV3-1 and TRBJ2-3; 14 bases are a match to TRBD2. The CDR3 consists of 15 residues. In germline, CDR1 is LGHDT, CDR2 YNNKEL (reference sequence). V lost 4 bases to trimming and J lost 6 bases; unmatched junction nucleotides: 3. CDR3 in amino acids: CASSRRTSGGDTQYF. CDR3 coding DNA: TGTGCCAGCAGCCGGCGGACTAGCGGGGGGGATACGCAGTATTTT.

The rearrangement uses TRBV7-9 and TRBJ2-5, with 9 bases identical to TRBD1. The CDR3 is 16 amino acids. Per the germline V gene, CDR1 is SEHNR and CDR2 is FQNEAQ (reference sequence). The trim removed 2 bases at V and 2 bases at J, leaving 6 bases unmatched. CDR3 region: CASSLYYGQGQETQYF. The CDR3, as DNA: TGTGCCAGCAGCTTATATTATGGACAGGGGCAAGAGACCCAGTACTTC.

This clonotype was counted ten times or more. The rearrangement uses TRBV7-2 and TRBJ2-2, with D possibly matching TRBD2 (6 bases). V lost 5 bases to trimming and J lost 0 bases, with 16 bases between them. Germline V gives CDR1 SGHTA, CDR2 FQGNSA. This CDR3 region has 17 residues. In DNA form, the CDR3 reads TGTGCCAGCAGCCCGAATGGAGGGTTGGCGAACACCGGGGAGCTGTTTTTT. The encoded protein is CASSPNGGLANTGELFF.

The chain employs TRBV7-2 and TRBJ2-3; D remains unclear. V was trimmed by 5 bases and J by 8 bases, leaving 17 bases between them. Germline V gene sequence: CDR1 SGHTA, CDR2 FQGNSA. The CDR3 has 14 residues. This chain's CDR3 is CASSPEESVVTQYF. CDR3 nucleotide sequence: TGTGCCAGCAGCCCCGAGGAGTCGGTAGTTACGCAGTATTTT.

The rearrangement links TRBV28 to TRBJ1-5, with a tentative D call TRBD1 (5 bases). Germline V gives CDR1 MDHEN, CDR2 SYDVKM. V shed 5 bases and J shed 9 bases, with 20 bases lying between them. There are 15 residues in the CDR3. CDR3 sequence reads: CASSLPGRADRPQHF. The CDR3 DNA reads TGTGCCAGCAGTCTGCCGGGCAGGGCGGATCGGCCCCAGCATTTT.

As concerns this clonotype: A junction end diverges from the germline sequence, so it may reflect a read error. The chain has TRBV20-1 and TRBJ2-3; TRBD2 aligns across 7 bases. From germline, CDR1 is DFQATT and CDR2 SNEGSKA (reference sequence). The CDR3 is 16 amino acids. In DNA form, the CDR3 reads TGCAGTGCCCGTAATCCGCGGGGGTTCAGCACAGAGACGCAGTATTTT. This translates into CSARNPRGFSTETQYF.

This clonotype has just a few counts. The CDR3 here is CASSTGLAGDTQYF. CDR3 DNA: TGTGCCAGCAGCACCGGACTAGCTGGAGATACGCAGTATTTT. This chain uses TRBV7-9 with TRBJ2-3, with TRBD2 matching 8 bases. Trimming took 5 bases from V and 5 from J; bases not matched to a gene: 6. Per germline, CDR1 SEHNR and CDR2 FQNEAQ (reference sequence). This CDR3 contains 14 residues.

This sequence joins TRBV29-1 and TRBJ1-1, with D maybe TRBD1 (6 bases). CDR1 SQVTM and CDR2 ANQGSEA come from the germline V gene. The CDR3 runs 10 residues. V was cut by 6 bases and J by 11 bases, with 13 bases left in between. The CDR3: CSVEGVRAFF. The CDR3, as DNA: TGCAGCGTAGAGGGGGTTAGGGCTTTCTTT.

The rearrangement links TRBV25-1 to TRBJ1-4; 9 nucleotides line up with TRBD1. This CDR3 is built from 17 residues. Germline V gene sequence: CDR1 MGHDK, CDR2 SYGVNS. V dropped 6 bases and J dropped 6; count of bases not matched to a gene: 14. CDR3 sequence: CASSDGQGRTLDEKLFF. The CDR3 DNA reads as TGTGCCAGCAGCGATGGACAGGGGAGGACTTTGGATGAAAAACTGTTTTTT.

The rearrangement links TRBV29-1 to TRBJ1-1; D remains ambiguous. The CDR3 contains 13 residues. The germline CDR1 and CDR2 sequences are SQVTM and ANQGSEA. The V end lost 7 bases, the J end lost 9 bases, and 21 bases lay between the germline ends. CDR3: CSAYPNVLGKAFF. The CDR3 coding sequence is TGCAGCGCGTACCCCAACGTCCTGGGTAAAGCTTTCTTT.

This sequence joins TRBV27 and TRBJ2-3, with 15 positions matching TRBD2. The V segment lost 3 bases and the J segment 6 bases; nucleotides outside the gene matches: 4. The CDR3 spans 16 residues. The germline V gene encodes CDR1 MNHEY and CDR2 SMNVEV (reference sequence). The CDR3 bases are TGTGCCAGCAGTTTCGGACTAGCGGGGGGGCAGGATACGCAGTATTTT. Translated, it gives CASSFGLAGGQDTQYF.

The chain carries TRBV28 and TRBJ2-4; D perhaps matches TRBD1 (7 bases). Germline V CDR1 and CDR2: MDHEN, SYDVKM. The CDR3 sequence is 16 residues long. Between the trimmed V and J ends, which lost 7 bases and 1 base, there was a span of 17 bases. The CDR3 sequence is CASTWGRGVAKNIQYF. The CDR3 DNA reads as TGTGCCAGCACGTGGGGCAGGGGGGTGGCCAAAAACATTCAGTACTTC.

In its sample, this clonotype was seen once. The genes are TRBV29-1 and TRBJ2-1; 7 bases are shared with TRBD2. The J call is doubtful: the DNA matches TRBJ2-7 better. CDR1 is SQVTM and CDR2 is ANQGSEA in the germline V gene. CDR3 length equals 14 residues. This CDR3 reads CSVVRSGAYNEQYF. As DNA, the CDR3 is TGCAGCGTTGTCAGGAGCGGGGCCTACAATGAGCAGTACTTC.

This clonotype was counted ten times or more. The chain has TRBV20-1 and TRBJ2-5; D is unclear. V was pared by 2 bases and J by 1 base, with 2 bases between. The CDR3 runs 11 residues. The germline V gene has CDR1 DFQATT and CDR2 SNEGSKA (reference sequence). For the CDR3, the DNA is TGCAGTGCTAGACCCCAAGAGACCCAGTACTTC. Protein product: CSARPQETQYF.

The gene calls are TRBV10-3 and TRBJ2-1, with 8 nucleotides matching TRBD2. Matching the DNA end better, TRBJ2-7 makes the J call doubtful. The CDR3 is 15 amino acids. Germline CDR1 and CDR2: ENHRY and SYGVKD. CDR3 nucleotide sequence: TGTGCCATCAGTGGTAGCGGGGAAACCTACAATGAGCAGTACTTC. This encodes CAISGSGETYNEQYF.

The chain combines TRBV7-2 with TRBJ1-2, with TRBD1 identical over 7 bases. Germline lookup yields CDR1 SGHTA and CDR2 FQGNSA. This CDR3 comprises 14 residues. After removal of 0 bases from V and 4 bases from J, the junction contained 2 bases not matched to a gene. The CDR3 sequence is CASSLAGQVYGYTF. CDR3 DNA: TGTGCCAGCAGCTTAGCCGGACAGGTCTATGGCTACACCTTC.

This clonotype has more than one count but fewer than ten. The chain uses TRBV6-6 and TRBJ2-3, with D perhaps TRBD1 or TRBD2 (6 bases each). Trimming left V 2 bases short and J 0 bases short, with 12 bases between. Germline assignment: CDR1 MNHNY and CDR2 SVGAGI (reference sequence). The CDR3 is 16 amino acids. DNA for the CDR3: TGTGCCAGCAGTTACGATAGGGGGGACAGCACAGATACGCAGTATTTT. Translated: CASSYDRGDSTDTQYF.